This T cell receptor (beta chain) is drawn from a study of T cell responses to AZD1222 COVID-19 vaccine. Germline V lookup: CDR1 SQVTM, CDR2 ANQGSEA. V was shortened by 7 bases and J by 8 bases, with 20 bases between the two germline ends. The CDR3 has 13 amino acids. Generated by immunoSEQ multiplex PCR, the TCRdb table keeps only in-frame clones and is missing some. Among around 110,000 clones listed, 87% were seen once. The chain links TRBV29-1 to TRBJ1-2; unclear D gene. The sample in question was peripheral blood, obtained on day 0 of AZD1222 vaccination. This TCR was sampled from an adult in good health. The CDR3 DNA follows: TGCAGCGGTTGGGGTGCAGGCCTACCGGGCTACACCTTC. The encoded protein is CSGWGAGLPGYTF.